The rows below give T cell receptor beta chains drawn from one sample of a study of beta chain features in type 1 diabetes. The method was immunoSEQ multiplex PCR; TCRdb's version includes in-frame clones alone and lacks a portion of them. The sample yields some 160,000 clones, 9% to 10% seen once. Sequenced: central memory CD4+ T cells from blood. The receptors here all came from a woman in her 30s with type 1 diabetes. Both conserved end residues are part of each CDR3. A D gene is named only where the DNA matches it firmly. The size of a clone is reported for some rows only, either as once, few or many, or as a class for expanded clones.

d_gene: TRBD2; abundance: few; v_gene: TRBV7-3; j_gene: TRBJ2-1; CDR3aa: CASSLYTTSGLSNNEQFF; CDR3nt: TGTGCCAGCAGCTTATATACCACTAGCGGGCTAAGCAACAATGAGCAGTTCTTC
d_gene: TRBD1; abundance: .; v_gene: TRBV15; j_gene: TRBJ1-1; CDR3aa: CATSLGQGGTEAFF; CDR3nt: TGTGCCACCAGCCTCGGACAGGGCGGCACTGAAGCTTTCTTT
d_gene: .; abundance: .; v_gene: TRBV19; j_gene: TRBJ2-1; CDR3aa: CASSISAGRSEQFF; CDR3nt: TGTGCCAGTAGTATCTCCGCGGGCCGGAGTGAGCAGTTCTTC
d_gene: TRBD1; abundance: few; v_gene: TRBV5-8; j_gene: TRBJ2-7; CDR3aa: CASSRARTGGEQYF; CDR3nt: TGTGCCAGCAGCAGGGCCCGGACAGGGGGCGAGCAGTACTTC
d_gene: .; abundance: .; v_gene: TRBV7-6; j_gene: TRBJ1-1; CDR3aa: CASFSWAGVNTEAFF; CDR3nt: TGTGCCAGCTTCTCATGGGCAGGGGTTAACACTGAAGCTTTCTTT
d_gene: .; abundance: .; v_gene: TRBV5-1; j_gene: TRBJ1-1; CDR3aa: CASSLAIGGRAEAFF; CDR3nt: TGCGCCAGCAGCTTGGCGATCGGGGGTCGGGCTGAAGCTTTCTTT
d_gene: TRBD1; abundance: few; v_gene: TRBV19; j_gene: TRBJ1-5; CDR3aa: CASSIEDREQPQHF; CDR3nt: TGTGCCAGTAGTATAGAGGACAGGGAACAGCCCCAGCATTTT
d_gene: .; abundance: .; v_gene: TRBV7-3; j_gene: TRBJ2-3; CDR3aa: CASSLDSSTDTQYF; CDR3nt: TGTGCCAGCAGCTTAGACTCAAGCACAGATACGCAGTATTTT
d_gene: TRBD2; abundance: once; v_gene: TRBV7-3; j_gene: TRBJ2-1; CDR3aa: CASSLGGSLANNEQFF; CDR3nt: TGTGCCAGCAGCTTAGGCGGGAGTTTGGCTAACAATGAGCAGTTCTTC
d_gene: TRBD1; abundance: few; v_gene: TRBV20-1; j_gene: TRBJ2-7; CDR3aa: CSGQGTHEQYF; CDR3nt: TGCAGTGGACAGGGGACCCACGAGCAGTACTTC
d_gene: .; abundance: .; v_gene: TRBV30; j_gene: TRBJ2-6; CDR3aa: CAWSVGGFGANVLTF; CDR3nt: TGTGCCTGGAGTGTAGGCGGATTTGGGGCCAACGTCCTGACTTTC
d_gene: TRBD1; abundance: few; v_gene: TRBV30; j_gene: TRBJ2-4; CDR3aa: CAGTGRAKNIQYF; CDR3nt: TGTGCCGGGACAGGGAGGGCCAAAAACATTCAGTACTTC
d_gene: .; abundance: .; v_gene: TRBV2; j_gene: TRBJ1-5; CDR3aa: CASSEGVLQPQHF; CDR3nt: TGTGCCAGCAGTGAAGGCGTATTACAGCCCCAGCATTTT
d_gene: TRBD1; abundance: few; v_gene: TRBV6-5; j_gene: TRBJ1-1; CDR3aa: CASSGTGKTEAFF; CDR3nt: TGTGCCAGCAGCGGGACAGGGAAAACTGAAGCTTTCTTT
d_gene: .; abundance: .; v_gene: TRBV18; j_gene: TRBJ2-1; CDR3aa: CASSPPGYNEQFF; CDR3nt: TGTGCCAGCTCACCACCCGGGTACAATGAGCAGTTCTTC
d_gene: .; abundance: .; v_gene: TRBV10-3; j_gene: TRBJ2-3; CDR3aa: CAISESTWTATDTQYF; CDR3nt: TGTGCCATCAGTGAGTCGACGTGGACAGCCACAGATACGCAGTATTTT
d_gene: .; abundance: few; v_gene: TRBV4-1; j_gene: TRBJ2-6; CDR3aa: CASSRGRTSGANVLTF; CDR3nt: TGCGCCAGCAGCCGGGGCAGGACCTCTGGGGCCAACGTCCTGACTTTC
d_gene: .; abundance: .; v_gene: TRBV29-1; j_gene: TRBJ2-3; CDR3aa: CSVLLAGDTQYF; CDR3nt: TGCAGCGTGCTTCTGGCGGGGGATACGCAGTATTTT
d_gene: TRBD2; abundance: .; v_gene: TRBV11-2; j_gene: TRBJ2-7; CDR3aa: CASSLVSGRGYEQYF; CDR3nt: TGTGCCAGCAGCTTAGTTAGCGGGAGAGGCTACGAGCAGTACTTC
d_gene: TRBD2; abundance: few; v_gene: TRBV6-5; j_gene: TRBJ2-7; CDR3aa: CASSYPASGRGEQYF; CDR3nt: TGTGCCAGCAGTTACCCAGCCAGCGGGAGAGGCGAGCAGTACTTC
d_gene: .; abundance: .; v_gene: TRBV5-6; j_gene: TRBJ1-1; CDR3aa: CASSLGPPGRGNTEAFF; CDR3nt: TGTGCCAGCAGCTTGGGCCCTCCCGGCAGGGGGAACACTGAAGCTTTCTTT
d_gene: TRBD2; abundance: few; v_gene: TRBV2; j_gene: TRBJ2-1; CDR3aa: CASRGAGVYNEQFF; CDR3nt: TGTGCCAGCAGAGGAGCGGGAGTTTACAATGAGCAGTTCTTC
d_gene: TRBD1; abundance: few; v_gene: TRBV29-1; j_gene: TRBJ1-1; CDR3aa: CSVSGQGTEAFF; CDR3nt: TGCAGCGTCTCCGGACAGGGAACTGAAGCTTTCTTT
d_gene: .; abundance: .; v_gene: TRBV4-2; j_gene: TRBJ2-5; CDR3aa: CASSQAGALAAKETQYF; CDR3nt: TGTGCCAGCAGCCAAGCAGGGGCGCTAGCGGCCAAGGAGACCCAGTACTTC
d_gene: TRBD2; abundance: .; v_gene: TRBV9; j_gene: TRBJ2-7; CDR3aa: CASSVGLAGASYEQYF; CDR3nt: TGTGCCAGCAGCGTAGGGCTAGCGGGAGCCTCCTACGAGCAGTACTTC
d_gene: .; abundance: few; v_gene: TRBV19; j_gene: TRBJ1-1; CDR3aa: CASNTRGARDEAFF; CDR3nt: TGTGCCTCTAACACCCGGGGGGCGAGGGATGAAGCTTTCTTT
d_gene: TRBD1; abundance: .; v_gene: TRBV19; j_gene: TRBJ2-1; CDR3aa: CASSPGQGGSYNEQFF; CDR3nt: TGTGCCAGTAGTCCAGGACAGGGGGGTTCGTACAATGAGCAGTTCTTC
d_gene: TRBD1; abundance: .; v_gene: TRBV2; j_gene: TRBJ2-6; CDR3aa: CASSDQGAGANVLTF; CDR3nt: TGTGCCAGCAGTGACCAGGGGGCTGGGGCCAACGTCCTGACTTTC
d_gene: TRBD2; abundance: many; v_gene: TRBV5-4; j_gene: TRBJ2-5; CDR3aa: CASSSLGLAEQETQYF; CDR3nt: TGTGCCAGCAGCTCCCTCGGACTAGCAGAGCAAGAGACCCAGTACTTC
d_gene: .; abundance: .; v_gene: TRBV5-4; j_gene: TRBJ2-3; CDR3aa: CASSHGTPDTQYF; CDR3nt: TGTGCCAGCAGCCACGGGACACCCGATACGCAGTATTTT
d_gene: .; abundance: .; v_gene: TRBV18; j_gene: TRBJ2-1; CDR3aa: CASSPRNGLSSNEQFF; CDR3nt: TGTGCCAGCTCACCACGAAACGGTCTATCGAGCAATGAGCAGTTCTTC
d_gene: .; abundance: many; v_gene: TRBV7-3; j_gene: TRBJ1-2; CDR3aa: CASSTHSTGSGGYTF; CDR3nt: TGTGCCAGCAGCACCCACTCGACGGGGTCAGGAGGCTACACCTTC